This is a list of T cell receptor beta chains from one sample in a study of blood T cell repertoires in COVID-19. The method was immunoSEQ multiplex PCR; TCRdb's version includes in-frame clones alone and lacks a portion of them. Here the sample spans some 230,000 clones, 80% to 90% being singletons. Sequenced sample: PBMCs or T cells enriched from blood (not recorded which). Every receptor here comes from a woman in her late teens or twenties in a cohort exposed to, infected with or recovered from COVID-19 (not recorded which). Both conserved end residues are trimmed from each CDR3. The order of the fields is V gene, J gene, D gene, CDR3 protein. The D gene is left open where the match is weak.

v_call: TRBV19
j_call: TRBJ2-3
d_call: NA
cdr3_aa: ASGSAGPVHTQY

v_call: TRBV7-9
j_call: TRBJ1-3
d_call: TRBD1
cdr3_aa: ASSPGQPSSGNTIY

v_call: TRBV5-1
j_call: TRBJ1-3
d_call: TRBD1
cdr3_aa: ASRMTGYGNTIY

v_call: TRBV29-1
j_call: TRBJ2-2
d_call: NA
cdr3_aa: SAYREHGELF

v_call: TRBV28
j_call: TRBJ1-1
d_call: NA
cdr3_aa: ASSSLGGNEAF

v_call: TRBV7-9
j_call: TRBJ1-5
d_call: TRBD1
cdr3_aa: ASSGQGTGYEVQH

v_call: TRBV6-1
j_call: TRBJ1-2
d_call: NA
cdr3_aa: ASSGRFYGYT

v_call: TRBV25-1
j_call: TRBJ1-1
d_call: NA
cdr3_aa: ASSDWTVPEAF

v_call: TRBV6-5
j_call: TRBJ1-6
d_call: TRBD1
cdr3_aa: ASSFTGGGSPLH

v_call: TRBV9
j_call: TRBJ1-5
d_call: NA
cdr3_aa: ASSPGDSNQPQH

v_call: TRBV11-2
j_call: TRBJ2-1
d_call: TRBD2
cdr3_aa: ASGGGIEENEQF

v_call: TRBV14
j_call: TRBJ1-3
d_call: TRBD1
cdr3_aa: ASSRMTGAVGNTIY

v_call: TRBV6-5
j_call: TRBJ2-1
d_call: TRBD1
cdr3_aa: ASSSLRGTGINEQF

v_call: TRBV19
j_call: TRBJ2-7
d_call: TRBD2
cdr3_aa: ASSLSGSSYEQY

v_call: TRBV5-1
j_call: TRBJ1-4
d_call: TRBD1
cdr3_aa: ASSMKGQMGEKLF

v_call: TRBV6-5
j_call: TRBJ1-4
d_call: TRBD1
cdr3_aa: ASQAGQGEEKLF

v_call: TRBV5-4
j_call: TRBJ1-3
d_call: TRBD1
cdr3_aa: ASSSGGRGSPAPGNTIY

v_call: TRBV5-1
j_call: TRBJ2-4
d_call: NA
cdr3_aa: ASSLGTAIAKNIQY

v_call: TRBV24-1
j_call: TRBJ2-1
d_call: TRBD1
cdr3_aa: ATAGTGVFNEQF

v_call: TRBV12-5
j_call: TRBJ1-1
d_call: TRBD1
cdr3_aa: ASGFFGQGRVTEAF

v_call: TRBV5-6
j_call: TRBJ2-2
d_call: NA
cdr3_aa: ASTGTWNTGELF

v_call: TRBV7-2
j_call: TRBJ2-7
d_call: TRBD2
cdr3_aa: ASSYVAGGYEQY

v_call: TRBV9
j_call: TRBJ2-7
d_call: NA
cdr3_aa: ASSADREQY

v_call: TRBV18
j_call: TRBJ1-3
d_call: TRBD1
cdr3_aa: ASSGQGVAGNTIY

v_call: TRBV25-1
j_call: TRBJ2-7
d_call: TRBD2
cdr3_aa: ASSEIASGSHEQY

v_call: TRBV28
j_call: TRBJ1-5
d_call: TRBD1
cdr3_aa: ASSQRTGEYSNQPQH

v_call: TRBV13
j_call: TRBJ2-2
d_call: NA
cdr3_aa: ASSLDSKNTGELF

v_call: TRBV2
j_call: TRBJ1-6
d_call: NA
cdr3_aa: ASSSDPLGASPLH

v_call: TRBV9
j_call: TRBJ1-3
d_call: NA
cdr3_aa: ASRGSGNTIY

v_call: TRBV10-1
j_call: TRBJ2-1
d_call: NA
cdr3_aa: ASSGRLASYNEQF

v_call: TRBV15
j_call: TRBJ2-5
d_call: TRBD1
cdr3_aa: ATSRDRGQGRETQY

v_call: TRBV3-1/TRBV3-2
j_call: TRBJ2-2
d_call: NA
cdr3_aa: ASSPVAENTGELF

v_call: TRBV7-8
j_call: TRBJ1-4
d_call: NA
cdr3_aa: ASSLPAGEKLF

v_call: TRBV5-1
j_call: TRBJ2-1
d_call: NA
cdr3_aa: ASSLGGQDNEQF

v_call: TRBV11-3
j_call: TRBJ2-5
d_call: TRBD1
cdr3_aa: ASSLERQGGVETQY

v_call: TRBV5-5
j_call: TRBJ1-3
d_call: NA
cdr3_aa: ASRNRGENTIY

v_call: TRBV7-3
j_call: TRBJ2-7
d_call: NA
cdr3_aa: ASSLIGGALDEQY